This T cell receptor (beta chain) was captured by sequencing in a study of T cell changes during pregnancy in multiple sclerosis. Profiled with immunoSEQ multiplex PCR; TCRdb holds only in-frame clones, not every one. The sample holds tens of thousands of clones, 90% to 95% seen once. Germline V gene lookup returns CDR1 MDHEN and CDR2 SYDVKM. This CDR3 comprises 17 residues. Trimming took off 7 bases at V and 6 bases at J, with 24 bases between the two ends. The sample was peripheral blood, taken after pregnancy. The rearrangement uses TRBV28 and TRBJ1-4; D unresolved. The sequence came from a female donor in good health, enrolled as a control in a pregnancy study. The CDR3 is CASTFPSAGVRDEKLFF. In DNA, the CDR3 is TGTGCCAGCACGTTCCCCTCGGCGGGTGTACGGGATGAAAAACTGTTTTTT.